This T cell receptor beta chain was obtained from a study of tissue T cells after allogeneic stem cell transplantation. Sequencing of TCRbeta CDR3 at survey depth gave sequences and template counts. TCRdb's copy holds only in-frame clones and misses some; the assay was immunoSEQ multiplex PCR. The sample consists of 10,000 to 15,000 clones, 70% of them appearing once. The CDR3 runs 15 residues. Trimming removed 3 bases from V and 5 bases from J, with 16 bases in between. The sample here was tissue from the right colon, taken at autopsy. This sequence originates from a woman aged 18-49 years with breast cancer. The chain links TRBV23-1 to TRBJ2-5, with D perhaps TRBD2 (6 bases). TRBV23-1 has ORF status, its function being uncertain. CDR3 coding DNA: TGCGCCAGCAGTCACGCGGGGTTCTTGGGGGAGACCCAGTACTTC. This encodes CASSHAGFLGETQYF.